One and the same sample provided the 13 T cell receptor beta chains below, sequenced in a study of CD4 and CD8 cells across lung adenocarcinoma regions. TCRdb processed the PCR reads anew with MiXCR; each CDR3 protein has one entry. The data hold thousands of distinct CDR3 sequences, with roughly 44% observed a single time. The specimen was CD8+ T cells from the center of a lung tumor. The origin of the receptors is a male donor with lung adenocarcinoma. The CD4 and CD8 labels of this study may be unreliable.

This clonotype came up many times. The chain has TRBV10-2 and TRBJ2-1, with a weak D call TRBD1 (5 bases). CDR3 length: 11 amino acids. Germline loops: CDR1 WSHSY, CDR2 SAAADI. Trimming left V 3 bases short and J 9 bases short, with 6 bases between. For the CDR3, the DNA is TGCGCCAGCAGTGAAAGGGGTGAGCAGTTCTTC. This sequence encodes CASSERGEQFF.

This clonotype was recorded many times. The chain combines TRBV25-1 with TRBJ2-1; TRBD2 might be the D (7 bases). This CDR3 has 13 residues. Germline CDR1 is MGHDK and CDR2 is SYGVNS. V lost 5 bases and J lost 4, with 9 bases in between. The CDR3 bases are TGTGCCAGCAGTAAGGGGGGGTACAATGAGCAGTTCTTC. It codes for CASSKGGYNEQFF.

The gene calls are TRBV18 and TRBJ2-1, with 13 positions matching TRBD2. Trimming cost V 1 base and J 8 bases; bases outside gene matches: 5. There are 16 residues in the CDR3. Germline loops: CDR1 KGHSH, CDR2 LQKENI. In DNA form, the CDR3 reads TGTGCCAGCTCACCACTAACACTAGCGGGAGGGTATGAGCAGTTCTTC. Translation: CASSPLTLAGGYEQFF.

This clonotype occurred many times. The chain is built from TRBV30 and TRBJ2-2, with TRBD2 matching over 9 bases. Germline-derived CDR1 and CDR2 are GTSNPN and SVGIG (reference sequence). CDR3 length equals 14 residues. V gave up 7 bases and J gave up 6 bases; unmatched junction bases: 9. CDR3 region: CASSFLAGAGELFF. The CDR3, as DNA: TGTGCCTCCTCTTTTTTAGCGGGGGCCGGGGAGCTGTTTTTT.

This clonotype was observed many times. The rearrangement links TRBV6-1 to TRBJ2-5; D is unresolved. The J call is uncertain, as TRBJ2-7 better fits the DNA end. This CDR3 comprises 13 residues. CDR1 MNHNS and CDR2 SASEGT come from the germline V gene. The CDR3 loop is CASSEAGRYEQYF. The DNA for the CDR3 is TGTGCCAGCAGTGAAGCCGGCAGATACGAGCAGTACTTC.

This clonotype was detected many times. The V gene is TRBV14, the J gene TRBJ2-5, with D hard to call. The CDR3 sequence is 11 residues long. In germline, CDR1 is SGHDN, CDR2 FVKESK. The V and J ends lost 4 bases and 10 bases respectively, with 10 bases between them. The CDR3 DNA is TGTGCCAGCAGCCGCAGTCGGGTCCAGTACTTC. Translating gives CASSRSRVQYF. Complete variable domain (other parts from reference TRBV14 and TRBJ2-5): EAGVTQFPSHSVIEKGQTVTLRCDPISGHDNLYWYRRVMGKEIKFLLHFVKESKQDESGMPNNRFLAERTGGTYSTLKVQPAELEDSGVYFCASSRSRVQYFGPGTRLLVL.

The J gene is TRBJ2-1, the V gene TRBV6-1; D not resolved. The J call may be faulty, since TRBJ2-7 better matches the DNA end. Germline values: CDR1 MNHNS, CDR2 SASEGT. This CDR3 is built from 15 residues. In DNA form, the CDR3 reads TGTGCCAGCAGTGAAACTGCGTTCCCTCGTTTCGAGCAGTACTTC. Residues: CASSETAFPRFEQYF.

CDR3 nucleotides: TGCGCCAGCAGGGGGGGACAGGGCGTCTCCTACGAGCAGTACTTC. It is translated as CASRGGQGVSYEQYF. The chain links TRBV5-1 to TRBJ2-1; 9 bases agree with TRBD1. The J call could be wrong; TRBJ2-7 is a better fit for the DNA end. The CDR3 is 15 amino acids. Germline values: CDR1 SGHRS, CDR2 YFSETQ.

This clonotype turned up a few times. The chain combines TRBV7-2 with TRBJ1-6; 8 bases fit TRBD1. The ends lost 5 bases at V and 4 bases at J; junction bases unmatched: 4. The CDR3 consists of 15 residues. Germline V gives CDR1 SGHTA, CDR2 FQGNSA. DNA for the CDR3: TGTGCCAGCAGCCCAGGACAGGGTTATAATTCACCCCTCCACTTT. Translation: CASSPGQGYNSPLHF.

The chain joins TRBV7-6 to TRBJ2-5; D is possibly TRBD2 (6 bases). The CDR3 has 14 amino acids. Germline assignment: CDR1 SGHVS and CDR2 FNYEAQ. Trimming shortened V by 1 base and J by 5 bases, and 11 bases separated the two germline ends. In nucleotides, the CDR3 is TGTGCCAGCAGCTTAGAAAGCGGGTTGGAGACCCAGTACTTC. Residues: CASSLESGLETQYF. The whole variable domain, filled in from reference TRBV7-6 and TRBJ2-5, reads GAGVSQSPRYKVTKRGQDVALRCDPISGHVSLYWYRQALGQGPEFLTYFNYEAQQDKSGLPNDRFSAERPEGSISTLTIQRTEQRDSAMYRCASSLESGLETQYFGPGTRLLVL.

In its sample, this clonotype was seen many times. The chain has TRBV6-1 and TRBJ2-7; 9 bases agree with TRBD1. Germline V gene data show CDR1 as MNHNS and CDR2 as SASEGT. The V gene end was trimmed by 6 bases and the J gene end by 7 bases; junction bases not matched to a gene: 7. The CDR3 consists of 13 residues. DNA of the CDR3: TGTGCCAGCAGCGAGACAGGGGGGATGGAGCAGTACTTC. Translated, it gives CASSETGGMEQYF.

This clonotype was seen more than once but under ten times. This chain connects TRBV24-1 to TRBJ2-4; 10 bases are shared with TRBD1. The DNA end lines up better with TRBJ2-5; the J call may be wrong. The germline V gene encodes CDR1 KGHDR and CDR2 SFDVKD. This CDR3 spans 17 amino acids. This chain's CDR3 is CATSESGTGAWGETQYF. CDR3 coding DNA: TGTGCCACCAGTGAGTCCGGGACAGGGGCTTGGGGAGAGACCCAGTACTTC.

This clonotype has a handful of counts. Here the CDR3 reads CASSLELSTWDEQFF. The DNA for the CDR3 is TGTGCCAGCAGTTTGGAACTATCGACGTGGGATGAGCAGTTCTTC. The chain has TRBV27 and TRBJ2-1; D is unresolved. V shed 3 bases and J shed 8 bases, with 17 bases lying between them. CDR3 size: 15 residues. Germline V gives CDR1 MNHEY, CDR2 SMNVEV (reference sequence).